Detailed here is one T cell receptor (beta chain). Repertoires were generated with immunoSEQ multiplex PCR, while TCRdb's copy carries only in-frame clones and drops some. The sample yields around 230,000 clones, approximately 83% seen once. This entry belongs to a study of cytomegalovirus exposure and HLA in healthy donors. The CDR3 is 15 amino acids. The germline CDR1 and CDR2 sequences are MGHRA and YSYEKL. V lost 5 bases and J lost 3; bases outside the gene matches: 10. The TCR was taken from a woman in her 30s in good health and CMV-seropositive. The sample was PBMCs. This chain uses TRBV4-1 with TRBJ2-7; 7 nucleotides line up with TRBD2. The CDR3 bases are TGCGCCAGCAGCTCCCACCCCGGGGGGTACTACGAGCAGTACTTC. Translated, it gives CASSSHPGGYYEQYF.